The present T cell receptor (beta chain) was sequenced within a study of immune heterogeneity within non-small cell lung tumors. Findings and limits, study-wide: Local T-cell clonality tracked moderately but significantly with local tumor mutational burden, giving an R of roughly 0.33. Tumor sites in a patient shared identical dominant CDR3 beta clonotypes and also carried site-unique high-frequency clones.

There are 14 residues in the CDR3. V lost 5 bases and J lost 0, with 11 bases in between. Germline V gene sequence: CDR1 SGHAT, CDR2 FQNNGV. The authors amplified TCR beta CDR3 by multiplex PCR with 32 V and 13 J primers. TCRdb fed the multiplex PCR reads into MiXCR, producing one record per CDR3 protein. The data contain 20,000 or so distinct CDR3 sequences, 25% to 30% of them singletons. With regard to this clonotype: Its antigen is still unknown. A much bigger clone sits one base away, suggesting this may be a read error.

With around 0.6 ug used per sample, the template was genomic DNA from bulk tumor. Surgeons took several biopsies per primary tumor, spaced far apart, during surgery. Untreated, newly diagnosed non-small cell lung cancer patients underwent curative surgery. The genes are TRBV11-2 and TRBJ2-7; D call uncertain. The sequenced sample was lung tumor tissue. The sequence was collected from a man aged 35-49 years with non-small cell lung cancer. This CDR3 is CASSPVTHSYEQYF. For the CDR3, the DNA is TGTGCCAGCAGCCCCGTGACACACTCCTACGAGCAGTACTTC.